These 30 T cell receptor beta chains share one sample of origin, sequenced in a study of blood T cell repertoires in COVID-19. Here immunoSEQ multiplex PCR was the method, and the copy in TCRdb shows in-frame clones only, minus some. Among about 250,000 clones, 84% were seen once, and the ten largest hold less than 2%. The sequenced sample consisted of peripheral blood. These receptors originate from a woman aged 40 to 50 who had recovered from COVID-19.

V gene TRBV7-9 combines with J gene TRBJ2-5; 8 nucleotides line up with TRBD2. CDR1 and CDR2 (germline): SEHNR, FQNEAQ (reference sequence). The CDR3 is 14 residues long. V lost 5 bases to trimming and J lost 5 bases; unmatched junction nucleotides: 7. The CDR3 here is CASSPRGVRETQYF. In DNA, the CDR3 is TGTGCCAGCAGCCCGCGGGGGGTAAGGGAGACCCAGTACTTC.

This chain joins TRBV27 and TRBJ1-3; D ambiguous. V lost 0 bases and J lost 2, with 8 bases in between. Germline V gene sequence: CDR1 MNHEY, CDR2 SMNVEV (reference sequence). The CDR3 has 15 amino acids. Here the CDR3 DNA reads TGTGCCAGCAGTTTATCCCCTTCTGCTGGAAACACCATATATTTT. This encodes CASSLSPSAGNTIYF.

This chain connects TRBV6-5 to TRBJ2-1; 9 bases line up with TRBD1. CDR1 is MNHEY, CDR2 SVGAGI, per germline. V lost 4 bases to trimming and J lost 6 bases; unmatched junction nucleotides: 7. The CDR3 is 15 amino acids. In nucleotides, the CDR3 is TGTGCCAGCAGTTTCCTCGGGACAGGGATCAATGAGCAGTTCTTC. Its translation: CASSFLGTGINEQFF.

This chain links TRBV10-3 with TRBJ1-2; tentatively, D is TRBD1 (6 bases). Germline CDR1 and CDR2: ENHRY and SYGVKD. The CDR3 consists of 15 residues. Trimming pared 3 bases from V and 0 bases from J, leaving 11 bases between. DNA of the CDR3: TGTGCCATCAGTGAAAGGACAGCAGCTAACTATGGCTACACCTTC. Residues: CAISERTAANYGYTF.

This sequence joins TRBV11-1 and TRBJ1-1; D is possibly TRBD1 (5 bases). Trimming stripped 5 bases from V and 6 bases from J, with 19 bases between. This CDR3 comprises 15 residues. Germline CDR1 is SGHAT and CDR2 is FQDESV (reference sequence). The CDR3 protein is CASSPEAGMEAEAFF. DNA of the CDR3: TGTGCCAGCAGCCCCGAGGCAGGGATGGAAGCTGAAGCTTTCTTT. Supplemented by reference TRBV11-1 and TRBJ1-1, the full variable domain reads EAEVAQSPRYKITEKSQAVAFWCDPISGHATLYWYRQILGQGPELLVQFQDESVVDDSQLPKDRFSAERLKGVDSTLKIQPAELGDSAMYLCASSPEAGMEAEAFFGQGTRLTVV.

The CDR3 loop is CASSPLHTNYGYTF. The CDR3, as DNA: TGTGCCAGCTCACCACTCCACACCAACTATGGCTACACCTTC. The V and J genes are TRBV18 and TRBJ1-2, with D hard to call. The ends were cut back, 1 base at V and 2 bases at J, with 8 bases in the middle. From germline, CDR1 is KGHSH and CDR2 LQKENI. There are 14 residues in the CDR3.

The chain employs TRBV30 and TRBJ2-1; D is unresolved. The CDR3 consists of 11 residues. Germline CDR1 GTSNPN, CDR2 SVGIG (reference sequence). V was trimmed by 0 bases and J by 9 bases, leaving 6 bases between them. The CDR3 is CAWSVSVEQFF. The CDR3 nucleotides read TGTGCCTGGAGTGTATCAGTTGAGCAGTTCTTC.

This clone was counted many times. J is TRBJ2-7 and V is TRBV11-2; TRBD1 agrees at 9 bases. V shed 3 bases and J 5 bases; nucleotides not matched to a gene: 5. Looked up from germline, CDR1 is SGHAT and CDR2 is FQNNGV. The CDR3 loop spans 14 amino acids. The CDR3 here is CASSFDRGSHEQYF. For the CDR3, the DNA is TGTGCCAGCAGCTTCGACAGGGGGTCGCACGAGCAGTACTTC.

J is TRBJ1-5 and V is TRBV6-2 or TRBV6-3; D is unclear. CDR3 length: 16 residues. Germline CDR1 MNHEY, CDR2 SVGEGT. V dropped 2 bases and J dropped 6 bases, with 17 bases sitting between them. Here the CDR3 reads CASSYRLAGESQPQHF. The CDR3 region has the DNA TGTGCCAGCAGTTACCGGCTGGCAGGCGAGAGTCAGCCCCAGCATTTT.

The chain couples TRBV7-9 to TRBJ2-3, with 10 nucleotides matching TRBD2. V trimming: 3 bases; J trimming: 6 bases; junction bases outside the gene matches: 6. The V gene's germline CDR1 is SEHNR and CDR2 FQNEAQ (reference sequence). The CDR3 sequence is 15 residues long. The CDR3 region has the DNA TGTGCCAGCAGCTTTCAGCGGGGGGGCATGGATACGCAGTATTTT. This codes for CASSFQRGGMDTQYF.

V is TRBV7-9 and J is TRBJ2-2; D is possibly TRBD1 (6 bases). The germline V gene encodes CDR1 SEHNR and CDR2 FQNEAQ (reference sequence). The CDR3 is 15 residues long. Trimming left V 3 bases short and J 5 bases short, with 13 bases between. CDR3 sequence: CASSFTGIGTGELFF. In DNA, the CDR3 is TGTGCCAGCAGCTTCACAGGGATAGGGACCGGGGAGCTGTTTTTT.

The chain combines TRBV6-5 with TRBJ2-3; TRBD2 matches at 12 bases. CDR3 size: 14 residues. CDR1 and CDR2 from the germline V gene are MNHEY and SVGAGI. CDR3 coding DNA: TGTACTACCCGAGCTAGCGGGGGGGGAGATACGCAGTATTTT. It is translated as CTTRASGGGDTQYF.

The chain has TRBV5-8 and TRBJ2-3; 8 positions agree with TRBD1. Germline V gives CDR1 SGHTS, CDR2 YDEGEE. Trimming took 4 bases from V and 4 from J; bases not matched to a gene: 8. The CDR3 is 15 residues long. The CDR3 here is CASSPGGRLSDTQYF. CDR3 in DNA: TGTGCCAGCAGCCCAGGGGGCAGATTGTCAGATACGCAGTATTTT.

The chain joins TRBV5-5 to TRBJ2-3; 11 bases are shared with TRBD2. CDR3 length: 14 residues. V dropped 0 bases and J dropped 8; count of bases not matched to a gene: 2. CDR1 and CDR2 from the germline V gene are SGHKS and YYEKEE (reference sequence). CDR3: CASSLASGGPTQYF. CDR3 nucleotides: TGTGCCAGCAGCTTGGCTAGCGGGGGGCCTACGCAGTATTTT.

The chain uses TRBV14 and TRBJ2-1; TRBD2 matches at 8 bases. The CDR3 spans 17 residues. The germline V gene encodes CDR1 SGHDN and CDR2 FVKESK. V was pared by 0 bases and J by 7 bases, with 11 bases of the junction left unmatched. The CDR3: CASSQDREGSGDNEQFF. In DNA, the CDR3 is TGTGCCAGCAGCCAAGATAGGGAGGGTAGCGGGGATAATGAGCAGTTCTTC.

In its sample, this clone was seen a few times. The J gene is TRBJ1-2, the V gene TRBV7-9; no clear D. V was pared by 5 bases and J by 3 bases, with 7 bases between. Germline CDR1 SEHNR, CDR2 FQNEAQ (reference sequence). The CDR3 has 12 amino acids. CDR3 protein: CASSLGDYGYTF. In nucleotides, the CDR3 is TGTGCCAGCAGCCTTGGAGACTATGGCTACACCTTC. The full variable domain, completed using reference TRBV7-9 and TRBJ1-2, is DTGVSQNPRHKITKRGQNVTFRCDPISEHNRLYWYRQTLGQGPEFLTYFQNEAQLEKSRLLSDRFSAERPKGSFSTLEIQRTEQGDSAMYLCASSLGDYGYTFGSGTRLTVV.

The CDR3 region has the DNA TGTGCCAGCAGTTTGGGGGAGGAAGGCTACACCTTC. Protein: CASSLGEEGYTF. The rearrangement uses TRBV6-2 or TRBV6-3 and TRBJ1-2; a possible D gene is TRBD1 (5 bases). Looked up from germline, CDR1 is MNHEY and CDR2 is SVGEGT. The CDR3 contains 12 residues. V gave up 4 bases and J gave up 8 bases, with 11 bases separating them.

This clone was observed a few times. This chain joins TRBV28 and TRBJ1-2, with a weak D call TRBD1 (6 bases). Germline CDR1 MDHEN, CDR2 SYDVKM. The CDR3 spans 14 residues. Trimming cost V 8 bases and J 4 bases, with 17 bases left between them. CDR3 nucleotide sequence: TGTGCCAGCTGGGGGGGACAAAGGAGCTATGGCTACACCTTC. It translates to CASWGGQRSYGYTF.

In this sample, this clone turned up a few times. This chain links TRBV11-2 with TRBJ2-6, with 7 bases lining up with TRBD1. Germline V lookup: CDR1 SGHAT, CDR2 FQNNGV. CDR3 length: 17 amino acids. V was clipped by 8 bases and J by 2 bases; unmatched bases: 12. CDR3 residues: CASGSQGQITGANVLTF. The CDR3 DNA reads as TGTGCCAGCGGGTCACAGGGACAGATCACTGGGGCCAACGTCCTGACTTTC.

The chain employs TRBV14 and TRBJ1-2, with no clear D. Germline loops: CDR1 SGHDN, CDR2 FVKESK. V dropped 0 bases and J dropped 4 bases, with 6 bases sitting between them. This CDR3 has 13 residues. This chain's CDR3 is CASSQDTRYGYTF. As DNA, the CDR3 is TGTGCCAGCAGCCAAGATACGCGCTATGGCTACACCTTC.

A single count supports this clone. The chain joins TRBV5-1 to TRBJ2-2, with a weak D call TRBD1 (5 bases). V lost 5 bases and J 0 bases, leaving 17 bases between the germline ends. The V gene's germline CDR1 is SGHRS and CDR2 YFSETQ. This CDR3 comprises 17 residues. The CDR3 sequence is CASSWFGHFANTGELFF. CDR3 sequence (DNA): TGCGCCAGCAGTTGGTTCGGACACTTCGCGAACACCGGGGAGCTGTTTTTT.

The J gene is TRBJ1-4, the V gene TRBV29-1; D may be TRBD1 (5 bases). The CDR3 extends over 13 amino acids. V gave up 0 bases and J gave up 10 bases, with 12 bases separating them. Germline V CDR1 and CDR2: SQVTM, ANQGSEA. The CDR3 sequence: CSVEDSPGGKLFF. CDR3 DNA: TGCAGCGTTGAAGATTCACCGGGGGGAAAACTGTTTTTT.

The chain joins TRBV30 to TRBJ1-1; possibly TRBD1 for D (6 bases). Trimming cost V 4 bases and J 3 bases, with 15 bases left between them. Germline-derived CDR1 and CDR2 are GTSNPN and SVGIG (reference sequence). This CDR3 is 14 amino acids long. Here the CDR3 DNA reads TGTGCCTGGAATCAGGGGCGGGCAGACACTGAAGCTTTCTTT. This sequence encodes CAWNQGRADTEAFF.

This clone was seen a single time. V usage is TRBV14 and J usage is TRBJ2-3, with D tentatively TRBD2 (6 bases). CDR3 length equals 17 residues. Trimming pared 4 bases from V and 3 bases from J, leaving 20 bases between. Germline lookup yields CDR1 SGHDN and CDR2 FVKESK. The CDR3 bases are TGTGCCAGCAGCCCCCTTACTAGCCGGGTGGGGACAGATACGCAGTATTTT. Protein sequence: CASSPLTSRVGTDTQYF.

This clone was recorded only once. The gene calls are TRBV7-9 and TRBJ2-7; D unclear. Germline V CDR1 and CDR2: SEHNR, FQNEAQ (reference sequence). V was trimmed by 5 bases and J by 1 base, leaving 6 bases between them. The CDR3 consists of 12 residues. This CDR3 is CASSPNSYEQYF. The CDR3 DNA sequence: TGTGCCAGCAGCCCAAATTCCTACGAGCAGTACTTC.

The chain links TRBV29-1 to TRBJ2-7; TRBD1 is a possible D gene (6 bases). There are 11 residues in the CDR3. V lost 7 bases to trimming and J lost 3 bases, with 10 bases between them. In germline, CDR1 is SQVTM, CDR2 ANQGSEA. The CDR3, as DNA: TGCAGCGCCGGACAGCACTACGAGCAGTACTTC. The encoded protein is CSAGQHYEQYF.

This chain uses TRBV5-1 with TRBJ2-3; 10 bases are a match to TRBD2. Germline V lookup: CDR1 SGHRS, CDR2 YFSETQ. Trimming cost V 4 bases and J 2 bases; bases outside gene matches: 10. The CDR3 loop spans 17 amino acids. CDR3 region: CASSPRLAGAVTDTQYF. The DNA of the CDR3 is TGCGCCAGCAGCCCCCGGCTAGCGGGGGCAGTCACAGATACGCAGTATTTT.

The CDR3 DNA follows: TGTGCCATCAGTGAGTTGGAGGGGCTCGAGCAGTACTTC. Its translation: CAISELEGLEQYF. The chain uses TRBV10-3 and TRBJ2-7; possible D gene TRBD2, 6 bases. Germline V gene sequence: CDR1 ENHRY, CDR2 SYGVKD. This CDR3 is 13 amino acids long. Trimming removed 1 base at V and 6 bases at J, with 10 bases between.

The chain employs TRBV28 and TRBJ1-5, with D tentatively TRBD1 (5 bases). This CDR3 comprises 15 residues. V dropped 4 bases and J dropped 3 bases, with 13 bases sitting between them. Per germline, CDR1 MDHEN and CDR2 SYDVKM. The CDR3 spells CASSSGGQINQPQHF. CDR3 sequence (DNA): TGTGCCAGCAGTTCGGGTGGACAAATCAATCAGCCCCAGCATTTT.

The chain recombines TRBV5-1 with TRBJ2-3, with a tentative D call TRBD1 (5 bases). The V end was cut by 1 base, the J end by 3 bases, with 12 bases between. CDR1 is SGHRS, CDR2 YFSETQ, per germline. This CDR3 has 15 residues. The CDR3 region is CASSLYPGWTDTQYF. The CDR3 DNA follows: TGCGCCAGCAGCTTGTATCCAGGGTGGACAGATACGCAGTATTTT.